The 24 T cell receptor beta chains below were found in one sample sequenced in a study of technical replicates of blood from a few donors. Profiled with immunoSEQ multiplex PCR; TCRdb holds only in-frame clones, not every one. Of under 85,000 clones listed, 75% to 90% are singletons. The specimen was PBMCs. These receptor sequences come from a human donor in good health. Some clones in this sample may be carry-over from other donors' samples.

CDR3 DNA: TGTGCCAGCAGTTTAAGACTAGGGGGGGACGAGCAGTACTTC. It specifies CASSLRLGGDEQYF. V usage is TRBV27 and J usage is TRBJ2-7; a weak D match, TRBD2 (7 bases). Looked up from germline, CDR1 is MNHEY and CDR2 is SMNVEV (reference sequence). The CDR3 is 14 amino acids. Trimming cost V 2 bases and J 5 bases, with 13 bases left between them.

The chain recombines TRBV19 with TRBJ2-7, with D possibly matching TRBD2 (6 bases). The CDR3 runs to 14 residues. Germline CDR1 reads LNHDA; CDR2 reads SQIVND (reference sequence). V was cut by 3 bases and J by 2 bases, with 11 bases left in between. As DNA, the CDR3 is TGTGCCAGTAGTATTGAGGGAGGAACCTACGAGCAGTACTTC. Translated, it gives CASSIEGGTYEQYF.

The chain couples TRBV7-9 to TRBJ2-1; 10 positions match TRBD1. The ends lost 5 bases at V and 9 bases at J; junction bases unmatched: 16. The CDR3 is 17 residues long. Germline CDR1 is SEHNR and CDR2 is FQNEAQ (reference sequence). The CDR3 protein is CASSKLPGQGVLGEQFF. The CDR3, as DNA: TGTGCCAGCAGCAAACTTCCTGGACAGGGGGTCCTGGGTGAGCAGTTCTTC.

V usage is TRBV27 and J usage is TRBJ1-1; no firm D call. With 2 bases removed from V and 0 bases from J, the gap between germline ends came to 7 bases. Germline V CDR1 and CDR2: MNHEY, SMNVEV (reference sequence). The CDR3 is made up of 14 amino acids. The CDR3 DNA is TGTGCCAGCAGTTTAAGTAGAATGAACACTGAAGCTTTCTTT. This codes for CASSLSRMNTEAFF.

This sequence joins TRBV30 and TRBJ2-1, with D possibly TRBD2 on 5 matching bases. The CDR3 loop spans 15 amino acids. Germline V gene sequence: CDR1 GTSNPN, CDR2 SVGIG (reference sequence). The V gene lost 1 base and the J gene lost 6 bases, with 16 bases spanning the gap. The CDR3 sequence: CAWSDFWIGSNEQFF. The CDR3 DNA reads as TGTGCCTGGAGTGATTTTTGGATAGGGAGCAATGAGCAGTTCTTC.

The chain recombines TRBV7-6 with TRBJ2-7, with 7 bases fitting TRBD1. Unmatched junction bases numbered 6, after V lost 2 bases and J lost 2 bases. Germline CDR1 and CDR2: SGHVS and FNYEAQ. The CDR3 covers 15 residues. CDR3: CASSLTGQTTYEQYF. The DNA for the CDR3 is TGTGCCAGCAGCTTAACGGGACAGACCACCTACGAGCAGTACTTC.

V gene TRBV2 combines with J gene TRBJ2-5, with 8 bases aligning to TRBD2. CDR3 length: 17 residues. With V trimmed by 1 base and J by 4 bases, 11 bases remained unmatched. The V gene's germline CDR1 is SNHLY and CDR2 FYNNEI. The CDR3 sequence: CASSEGAGGGKIETQYF. The CDR3 DNA follows: TGTGCCAGCAGTGAAGGGGCGGGAGGTGGTAAAATAGAGACCCAGTACTTC.

This chain joins TRBV5-1 and TRBJ2-3; 7 nucleotides agree with TRBD1. The CDR3 sequence is 16 residues long. CDR1 and CDR2 (germline): SGHRS, YFSETQ. V was clipped by 0 bases and J by 7 bases; unmatched bases: 11. The CDR3 is CASSLEWWTGRNTQYF. The CDR3 DNA is TGCGCCAGCAGCTTGGAGTGGTGGACAGGTCGAAATACGCAGTATTTT. The full variable domain, in which reference TRBV5-1 and TRBJ2-3 provide the parts outside the CDR3, is KAGVTQTPRYLIKTRGQQVTLSCSPISGHRSVSWYQQTPGQGLQFLFEYFSETQRNKGNFPGRFSGRQFSNSRSEMNVSTLELGDSALYLCASSLEWWTGRNTQYFGPGTRLTVL.

This clone was detected a few times. The rearrangement links TRBV10-2 to TRBJ1-1; TRBD1 aligns across 7 bases. The CDR3 extends over 17 amino acids. The germline V gene has CDR1 WSHSY and CDR2 SAAADI. The junction had 9 bases not matched to a gene; V was cut back by 2 bases and J by 0 bases. CDR3 nucleotides: TGCGCCAGCAGTGAGCCGAGACAGGGATCTGTGAACACTGAAGCTTTCTTT. This gives the protein CASSEPRQGSVNTEAFF.

V and J are TRBV4-3 and TRBJ2-1; 8 bases are a match to TRBD2. The CDR3 runs to 15 residues. Germline assignment: CDR1 LGHNA and CDR2 YSLEER. Trimming removed 4 bases from V and 3 bases from J; junction bases left unmatched: 5. The CDR3 here is CASSPAGTSYNEQFF. For the CDR3, the DNA is TGCGCCAGCAGCCCGGCCGGGACTAGCTACAATGAGCAGTTCTTC.

This clone is a singleton in its sample. CDR3 in DNA: TGTGCCAGCAGCCCCCCTAGAACCGGGAACACCGGGGAGCTGTTTTTT. This translates into CASSPPRTGNTGELFF. The V gene is TRBV5-4, the J gene TRBJ2-2, with D unresolved. CDR3 length equals 16 residues. The germline V gene encodes CDR1 SGHNT and CDR2 YYREEE (reference sequence). Between the trimmed V and J ends, which lost 4 bases and 1 base, there was a span of 14 bases.

This chain connects TRBV10-2 to TRBJ2-7; a weak D match, TRBD2 (5 bases). Trimming removed 3 bases at V and 4 bases at J, with 10 bases between. The CDR3 consists of 13 residues. Germline-derived CDR1 and CDR2 are WSHSY and SAAADI. The CDR3: CASSDGLRYEQYF. CDR3 nucleotides: TGCGCCAGCAGTGATGGACTGCGATACGAGCAGTACTTC.

This chain connects TRBV7-2 to TRBJ2-7; 11 bases fit TRBD2. The CDR3 contains 16 residues. V trimming: 2 bases; J trimming: 2 bases; junction bases outside the gene matches: 5. In germline, CDR1 is SGHTA, CDR2 FQGNSA. The CDR3 here is CASSLTGTSGTYEQYF. The CDR3 nucleotides read TGTGCCAGCAGCTTAACCGGGACTAGCGGTACCTACGAGCAGTACTTC.

The CDR3 region is CASSPIAGGPSTDTQYF. DNA of the CDR3: TGTGCCAGCAGCCCTATTGCGGGAGGGCCCAGCACAGATACGCAGTATTTT. This chain uses TRBV7-2 with TRBJ2-3; 9 nucleotides line up with TRBD2. The CDR3 consists of 17 residues. From germline, CDR1 is SGHTA and CDR2 FQGNSA. Losses at the gene ends were 5 bases for V and 0 bases for J; bases not matched to a gene: 9.

CDR3 in DNA: TGTGCCAGCAGCTTGGCCCCCGAGAGCTCCTACGAGCAGTACTTC. Translating gives CASSLAPESSYEQYF. The V call is TRBV5-4, the J call TRBJ2-7, with D uncertain. The germline CDR1 and CDR2 sequences are SGHNT and YYREEE (reference sequence). Trimming removed 0 bases at V and 0 bases at J, with 10 bases between. The CDR3 runs 15 residues.

This clone has only a few counts. V and J are TRBV10-3 and TRBJ1-1, with D maybe TRBD1 (6 bases). Germline V gene sequence: CDR1 ENHRY, CDR2 SYGVKD. The CDR3 loop spans 13 amino acids. Trimming cost V 6 bases and J 5 bases, with 13 bases left between them. CDR3 region: CAISGRGGTEAFF. In DNA, the CDR3 is TGTGCCATCAGCGGCAGGGGAGGGACTGAAGCTTTCTTT.

The chain recombines TRBV5-4 with TRBJ2-3, with D maybe TRBD1 (5 bases). Per germline, CDR1 SGHNT and CDR2 YYREEE (reference sequence). This CDR3 has 14 amino acids. Trimming left V 4 bases short and J 0 bases short, with 9 bases between. CDR3 region: CASSAGWSTDTQYF. Here the CDR3 DNA reads TGTGCCAGCAGCGCAGGGTGGAGCACAGATACGCAGTATTTT. The full variable domain, in which reference TRBV5-4 and TRBJ2-3 provide the parts outside the CDR3, is ETGVTQSPTHLIKTRGQQVTLRCSSQSGHNTVSWYQQALGQGPQFIFQYYREEENGRGNFPPRFSGLQFPNYSSELNVNALELDDSALYLCASSAGWSTDTQYFGPGTRLTVL.

V is TRBV7-9 and J is TRBJ2-3, with D possibly TRBD2 on 5 matching bases. Germline CDR1 SEHNR, CDR2 FQNEAQ (reference sequence). There are 16 residues in the CDR3. Trimming took off 3 bases at V and 3 bases at J, with 16 bases between the two ends. The CDR3 reads CASSFPAGRGTDTQYF. The DNA for the CDR3 is TGTGCCAGCAGCTTCCCGGCGGGCCGCGGGACAGATACGCAGTATTTT.

The chain joins TRBV5-4 to TRBJ2-1; TRBD1 agrees at 12 bases. CDR3 size: 16 residues. The trim removed 4 bases at V and 6 bases at J, leaving 8 bases unmatched. Germline-derived CDR1 and CDR2 are SGHNT and YYREEE (reference sequence). CDR3 nucleotides: TGTGCCAGCAGCCTGGGGGGGACAGGGGGCCGCAATGAGCAGTTCTTC. It is translated as CASSLGGTGGRNEQFF.

This chain uses TRBV4-3 with TRBJ2-7, with 10 bases aligning to TRBD2. Germline V lookup: CDR1 LGHNA, CDR2 YSLEER. V shed 4 bases, J shed 2 bases, and the junction held 5 bases outside the gene matches. The CDR3 runs to 15 residues. Here the CDR3 DNA reads TGCGCCAGCAGCCGGCTAGCGGGGGAAACCTACGAGCAGTACTTC. Translation gives CASSRLAGETYEQYF.

The chain couples TRBV18 to TRBJ1-2; the D is unclear. The CDR3 runs 12 residues. The germline gives CDR1 KGHSH, CDR2 LQKENI. The V end lost 6 bases, the J end lost 5 bases, and 10 bases lay between the germline ends. The CDR3 coding sequence is TGTGCCAGCTCGGAAGACTCTTATGGCTACACCTTC. It codes for CASSEDSYGYTF.

The rearrangement joins TRBV7-8 to TRBJ2-3; the match to TRBD1 covers 9 bases. V shed 6 bases, J shed 3 bases, and the junction held 1 base outside the gene matches. The CDR3 length is 13 residues. Looked up from germline, CDR1 is SGHVS and CDR2 is FQNEAQ. CDR3 in DNA: TGTGCCAGCAGAGGACAGGGGACAGATACGCAGTATTTT. Translated, it gives CASRGQGTDTQYF. The full variable domain, with the rest looked up from reference TRBV7-8 and TRBJ2-3, is GAGVSQSPRYKVAKRGQDVALRCDPISGHVSLFWYQQALGQGPEFLTYFQNEAQLDKSGLPSDRFFAERPEGSVSTLKIQRTQQEDSAVYLCASRGQGTDTQYFGPGTRLTVL.

The genes are TRBV7-9 and TRBJ1-2; D gene ambiguous. V shed 5 bases and J shed 5 bases, with 15 bases lying between them. Germline V gene sequence: CDR1 SEHNR, CDR2 FQNEAQ (reference sequence). There are 14 residues in the CDR3. The CDR3: CASSLGTADYGYTF. The DNA for the CDR3 is TGTGCCAGCAGCCTAGGTACAGCGGATTATGGCTACACCTTC.

This rearrangement joins TRBV19 to TRBJ1-1; TRBD1 matches 7 bases. Germline V lookup: CDR1 LNHDA, CDR2 SQIVND (reference sequence). V lost 5 bases to trimming and J lost 0 bases; unmatched junction nucleotides: 6. The CDR3 loop spans 15 amino acids. The CDR3 is CASSPTGDMNTEAFF. The DNA of the CDR3 is TGTGCCAGTAGTCCTACAGGGGACATGAACACTGAAGCTTTCTTT.